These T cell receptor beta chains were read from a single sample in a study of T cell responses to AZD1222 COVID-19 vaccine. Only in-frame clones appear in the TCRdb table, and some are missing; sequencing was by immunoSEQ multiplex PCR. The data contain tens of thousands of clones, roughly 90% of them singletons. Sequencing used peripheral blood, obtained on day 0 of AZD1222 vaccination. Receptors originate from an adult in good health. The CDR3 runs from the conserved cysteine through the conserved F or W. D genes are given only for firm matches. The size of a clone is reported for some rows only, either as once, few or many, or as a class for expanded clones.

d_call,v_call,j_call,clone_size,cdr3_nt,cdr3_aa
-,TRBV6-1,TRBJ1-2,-,TGTGCCAGCAGTGAAGCTGGCTTCTATGGCTACACCTTC,CASSEAGFYGYTF
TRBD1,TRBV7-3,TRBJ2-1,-,TGTGCCAGCAGCCCGGGACAGGGGTCGTACAATGAGCAGTTCTTC,CASSPGQGSYNEQFF
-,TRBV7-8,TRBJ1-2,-,TGTGCCAGCAGCTTATTGGAGAAAAACTATGGCTACACCTTC,CASSLLEKNYGYTF
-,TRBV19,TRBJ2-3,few,TGTGCCAGTAAGGTCGACGGGACAGATACGCAGTATTTT,CASKVDGTDTQYF
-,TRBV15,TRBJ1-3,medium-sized,TGTGCCACCAGCAGAGATTTTACGGTATCTGGAAACACCATATATTTT,CATSRDFTVSGNTIYF
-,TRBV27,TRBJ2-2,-,TGTGCCAGCAGCCCTATCGAAAGGTGGGGGCCTCGGACGGAGTCGGACACCGGGGAGCTGTTTTTT,CASSPIERWGPRTESDTGELFF
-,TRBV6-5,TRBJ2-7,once,TGTGCCAGCACCGTTACTAGGGACAACTACGAGCAGTACTTC,CASTVTRDNYEQYF
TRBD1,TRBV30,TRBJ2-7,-,TGTGCCTGGAGGATCAAGACAGGGACCTACGAGCAGTACTTC,CAWRIKTGTYEQYF
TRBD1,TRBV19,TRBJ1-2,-,TGTGCCAGTAGTATAGCCGGACAGGGGGCTTATGGCTACACCTTC,CASSIAGQGAYGYTF
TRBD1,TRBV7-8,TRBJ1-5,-,TGTGCCAGCAGCCCACTGGGCCAAGGGGGCGAAGGTCAGCCCCAGCATTTT,CASSPLGQGGEGQPQHF
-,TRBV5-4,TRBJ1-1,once,TGTGCCAGCAGCTTTGGAACGGGCGTGAACACTGAAGCTTTCTTT,CASSFGTGVNTEAFF
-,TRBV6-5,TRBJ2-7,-,TGTGCCAGCAGTTTTTCGGGACGGTCTTCCCACGAGCAGTACTTC,CASSFSGRSSHEQYF
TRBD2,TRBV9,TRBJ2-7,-,TGTGCCAGCAGCGCCGGGACTAGCGTCGCCTACGAGCAGTACTTC,CASSAGTSVAYEQYF
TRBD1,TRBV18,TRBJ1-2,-,TGTGCCAGCTCCCAGGGACAGAACTATGGCTACACCTTC,CASSQGQNYGYTF
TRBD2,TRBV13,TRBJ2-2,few,TGTGCCAGCAGCTCCGGGGGGGAGTCCGGGGAGCTGTTTTTT,CASSSGGESGELFF
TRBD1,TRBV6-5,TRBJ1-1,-,TGTGCCAGCAGTAAGGACAGGGGTACGAACACTGAAGCTTTCTTT,CASSKDRGTNTEAFF
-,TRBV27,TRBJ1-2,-,TGTGCCAGCAGACCCAACGGCGTAAATGGCTACACCTTC,CASRPNGVNGYTF
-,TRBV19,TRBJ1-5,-,TGTGCCAGTAGTAGCCAGGCCGGCAATCAGCCCCAGCATTTT,CASSSQAGNQPQHF
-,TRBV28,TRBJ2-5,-,TGTGCCAGCAGTCCTCCGGGGGTAGTGGAGACCCAGTACTTC,CASSPPGVVETQYF
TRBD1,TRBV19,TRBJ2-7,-,TGTGCCAGTAGGGATCGGACAGGAAAATACGAGCAGTACTTC,CASRDRTGKYEQYF
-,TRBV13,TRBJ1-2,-,TGTGCCAGCAGCTTAGCGGGGAGGGGCTATGGCTACACCTTC,CASSLAGRGYGYTF
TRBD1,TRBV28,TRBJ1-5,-,TGTGCCGGCAGTACGACAGGGATGGGCAATCAGCCCCAGCATTTT,CAGSTTGMGNQPQHF
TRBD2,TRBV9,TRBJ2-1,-,TGTGCCAGCAGCGTGGGACGGGAGGTCTACAATGAGCAGTTCTTC,CASSVGREVYNEQFF
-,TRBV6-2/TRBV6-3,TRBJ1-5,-,TGTGCCAGCAGTTACACGGGACGGGGTTGGGGCAATCAGCCCCAGCATTTT,CASSYTGRGWGNQPQHF
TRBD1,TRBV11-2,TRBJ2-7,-,TGTGCCAGCAGCCTTGGGACAGCCTCCTACGAGCAGTACTTC,CASSLGTASYEQYF
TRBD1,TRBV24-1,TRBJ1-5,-,TGTGCCACCAGTGATTCGGGACAGGGAGGCAATCAGCCCCAGCATTTT,CATSDSGQGGNQPQHF
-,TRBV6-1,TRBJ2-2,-,TGTGCCAGCAGTGACGGGACCGCGAACACCGGGGAGCTGTTTTTT,CASSDGTANTGELFF